A selection of T cell receptor beta chains follows, all from one sample in a study of blood T cells in healthy people across ages. TCRdb redid the calling of the 5' RACE reads with MiXCR, one entry per CDR3 protein. There are approximately 810,000 distinct CDR3 sequences in the sample; 30% to 45% occur only once, and 10% to 15% lies in the top ten. The sequencing input was blood. These receptors were taken from a man aged 18-30 years in good health. CDR3s include the opening cysteine and the closing phenylalanine or tryptophan. D genes are given only for firm matches. Part of the rows lack a size; the others show once, few, many or a class for expanded clones.

j_call d_call clone_size v_call cdr3_nt cdr3_aa
TRBJ2-2 TRBD1 . TRBV12-3/TRBV12-4 TGTGCCAGCAGTGCCACAGGGGGCGGGGAGCTGTTTTTT CASSATGGGELFF
TRBJ2-3 TRBD1 . TRBV19 TGTACGGACAGGGACACAGATACGCAGTATTTT CTDRDTDTQYF
TRBJ2-1 . few TRBV4-1 TGCGCCAGCAGCCAAGTGGCTCTCTACAATGAGCAGTTCTTC CASSQVALYNEQFF
TRBJ2-3 . . TRBV5-6 TGTGCCAGTCAAAGTTGGGATACGCAGTATTTT CASQSWDTQYF
TRBJ2-7 . . TRBV12-5 TGTGCTAGTGGTTACGACGGGAACTACGAGCAGTACTTC CASGYDGNYEQYF
TRBJ1-2 . . TRBV7-2 TGTGCCAGCAGCTTACAAACCCTTTCCAAGCAGGGCTACACCTTC CASSLQTLSKQGYTF
TRBJ2-7 . many TRBV12-3/TRBV12-4 TGTGCCAGCAGCCACAAGACAGGCTCCTACGAGCAGTACTTC CASSHKTGSYEQYF
TRBJ2-5 . many TRBV7-2 TGTGCCAGCAGCTTAGGGGAAAAAGAGACCCAGTACTTC CASSLGEKETQYF
TRBJ2-2 TRBD2 . TRBV4-3 TGCGCCAGCAGCCAAGATCGGGTAGCGGGGGAGAACACCGGGGAGCTGTTTTTT CASSQDRVAGENTGELFF
TRBJ1-5 TRBD1 few TRBV24-1 TGTGCCACCAGTGACGGTGACAGGGAGAAGCGGGATCAGCCCCAGCATTTT CATSDGDREKRDQPQHF
TRBJ2-3 . few TRBV25-1 TGTGCCAGCAGTGCCCCTCGCGGCACAGATACGCAGTATTTT CASSAPRGTDTQYF
TRBJ2-7 . . TRBV4-2 TGTGCCAGCAGCCAAGCATGGGCCCCCTACAATGAGCAGTACTTC CASSQAWAPYNEQYF
TRBJ1-1 . few TRBV29-1 TGCAGCGCCACTGACAGGAAGAACACTGAAGCTTTCTTT CSATDRKNTEAFF
TRBJ1-1 . few TRBV20-1 TGCAGTGCTAACCCGGTCGAGCTAAGGTGGACTGAAGCTTTCTTT CSANPVELRWTEAFF
TRBJ1-6 . few TRBV20-1 TGCAGTGCTAGAGATCAGGGAGGGATGGGTTCACCCCTCCACTTT CSARDQGGMGSPLHF
TRBJ1-1 . . TRBV30 TGTGCCTGGAGTGACAGCGTGAACACTGAAGCTTTCTTT CAWSDSVNTEAFF
TRBJ1-4 . once TRBV3-1 TGTGCCAGCAGCCAGCGCGTGAGGTACTCAACTAATGAAAAACTGTTTTTT CASSQRVRYSTNEKLFF
TRBJ2-4 . few TRBV6-2/TRBV6-3 TGTGCCAGCAGTTACTTAGGGGCAGCCAAAAACATTCAGTACTTC CASSYLGAAKNIQYF
TRBJ2-6 . . TRBV9 TGTGCCAGCAGCCTCTGGGTAGCCGCTGGGGCCAACGTCCTGACTTTC CASSLWVAAGANVLTF
TRBJ1-2 TRBD1 . TRBV27 TGTGCCAGCAGTTCGGGGACAGGGAGTTCCTATGGCTACACCTTC CASSSGTGSSYGYTF
TRBJ1-1 TRBD1 few TRBV5-1 TGCGCCAGCAGCTTGGGAGGGGGCGATGGCGAACGCACTGAAGCTTTCTTT CASSLGGGDGERTEAFF
TRBJ2-7 . . TRBV5-6 TGTGCCAGCAGCCTACCGGGACTCTCCAGCTCCTACGAGCAGTACTTC CASSLPGLSSSYEQYF
TRBJ2-2 . . TRBV4-3 TGCGCCAGCAGGATATGGGCCAGGGGAATAAGCGCCGGGGAGCTGTTTTTT CASRIWARGISAGELFF
TRBJ1-6 . . TRBV5-1 TGCGCCAGCAGCACCGAGAATTCACCCCTCCACTTT CASSTENSPLHF
TRBJ1-1 TRBD1 few TRBV12-3/TRBV12-4 TGTGCCAGCAGGCCCCGGAGGGGGCGGTTGTACACTGAAGCTTTCTTT CASRPRRGRLYTEAFF
TRBJ2-1 . . TRBV11-1 TGTGCCAGCAGCTTATCGTCTCGAGGGAACAATGAGCAGTTCTTC CASSLSSRGNNEQFF
TRBJ2-7 TRBD2 . TRBV3-1 TGTGCCAGCAGCCTAAAGGGAGCGGGAGTCCGGTCCTACGAGCAGTACTTC CASSLKGAGVRSYEQYF
TRBJ2-1 . many TRBV12-3/TRBV12-4 TGTGCCAGCTCAACAACCCGGGATGAGCAGTTCTTC CASSTTRDEQFF
TRBJ1-6 TRBD1 . TRBV12-3/TRBV12-4 TGTGCCAGCAGTTCCAGGACAGGGCATTCACCCCTCCACTTT CASSSRTGHSPLHF
TRBJ1-4 . few TRBV10-3 TGTGCCATCAGTGAGGTGAAGGGTAATGAAAAACTGTTTTTT CAISEVKGNEKLFF
TRBJ2-1 . . TRBV12-3/TRBV12-4 TGTGCCAGCAGCCCCGTGGGGCCTGAGCAGTTCTTC CASSPVGPEQFF